Following are 5 T cell receptor beta chains from one sample sequenced in a study of cytomegalovirus exposure and HLA in healthy donors. Sequencing used immunoSEQ multiplex PCR; TCRdb keeps in-frame clones, though not all of them. The sample has 90,000 to 130,000 clones; roughly 90% are singletons. Sequencing used PBMCs. Receptor source: a woman aged 25 to 39 in good health and CMV-seropositive.

The chain carries TRBV6-5 and TRBJ1-3; D possibly corresponds to TRBD1 (6 bases). This CDR3 is built from 16 residues. Germline CDR1 MNHEY, CDR2 SVGAGI. V lost 4 bases, J lost 3 bases, and 16 bases lay in between. CDR3 DNA sequence: TGTGCCAGCAGTTTAACAACAGGGATTTATGGAAACACCATATATTTT. It encodes CASSLTTGIYGNTIYF.

The chain links TRBV4-3 to TRBJ2-7, with a weak D call TRBD1 (6 bases). This CDR3 spans 15 amino acids. V was clipped by 4 bases and J by 2 bases, with 15 bases between them. Per germline, CDR1 LGHNA and CDR2 YSLEER. The CDR3 nucleotides read TGCGCCAGCAGCCCCAGGACAGCGAATGCCTACGAGCAGTACTTC. Encoded protein: CASSPRTANAYEQYF.

Turning to this clone: A junction boundary mismatches the germline segment, possibly from a read error. The V gene is TRBV7-7, the J gene TRBJ2-1; TRBD2 matches 14 bases. CDR1 is SSHAT and CDR2 is FNYEAQ in the germline V gene (reference sequence). This CDR3 has 15 amino acids. The CDR3, as DNA: TGTGCTAGCAGCGCGGGACTAGCGGGGGCCCATGAGCAGTTCTTC. The encoded protein is CASSAGLAGAHEQFF.

Note on this clone: Other DNA sequences within the sample encode an identical CDR3. The chain couples TRBV5-1 to TRBJ2-5, with D perhaps TRBD2 (5 bases). The CDR3 spans 13 residues. The V gene's germline CDR1 is SGHRS and CDR2 YFSETQ. Between the trimmed V and J ends, which lost 4 bases and 5 bases, there was a span of 12 bases. The CDR3 DNA sequence: TGCGCCAGCAGCCTTTCCGGGGTTGAGACCCAGTACTTC. Its translation: CASSLSGVETQYF.

The chain employs TRBV7-2 and TRBJ1-3; TRBD1 aligns across 11 bases. This CDR3 region has 14 residues. Losses at the gene ends were 5 bases for V and 4 bases for J; bases not matched to a gene: 1. Germline CDR1 reads SGHTA; CDR2 reads FQGNSA. The CDR3 protein is CASSRDRGGNTIYF. The CDR3 nucleotides are TGTGCCAGCAGCCGGGACAGGGGGGGAAACACCATATATTTT.